These 7 T cell receptor beta chains were sequenced from one sample in a study of T cell clones after liver transplantation. The assay was immunoSEQ multiplex PCR, and TCRdb's table has in-frame clones only and misses some. The sample contains about 99,000 clones, roughly four fifths of which appear only once. The source was CD4+ T cells from blood, collected around 44 months after liver transplant. The source of these receptors is a human patient who received a liver transplant. Some of these T cells may belong to the graft donor.

V usage is TRBV2 and J usage is TRBJ2-7; no reliable D call. The germline V gene encodes CDR1 SNHLY and CDR2 FYNNEI. The CDR3 totals 12 residues. V was shortened by 6 bases and J by 3 bases, with 9 bases between the two germline ends. The CDR3 DNA is TGTGCCAGCAGCTATCAATACTACGAGCAGTACTTC. This translates into CASSYQYYEQYF.

The J gene is TRBJ1-6, the V gene TRBV6-5, with D unresolved. Germline CDR1 and CDR2: MNHEY and SVGAGI. There are 15 residues in the CDR3. V lost 2 bases and J lost 8, with 13 bases in between. The CDR3 region has the DNA TGTGCCAGCAGTTACGGAGGGCGGGTAGATTCACCCCTCCACTTT. As protein: CASSYGGRVDSPLHF.

The chain uses TRBV7-9 and TRBJ1-5, with a possible D match to TRBD1 (6 bases). There are 17 residues in the CDR3. The V end was cut by 1 base, the J end by 0 bases, with 13 bases between. Germline assignment: CDR1 SEHNR and CDR2 FQNEAQ (reference sequence). This chain's CDR3 is CASSLGKGHVSNQPQHF. As DNA, the CDR3 is TGTGCCAGCAGCTTAGGGAAGGGACACGTTAGCAATCAGCCCCAGCATTTT.

A remark on this clone: Because the CDR3's place on the DNA is in doubt, the DNA is left out and the CDR3 is given as listed by TCRdb. This chain's CDR3 is CASSTDRVSGSCFF. The gene calls are TRBV5-1 and TRBJ2-2; the D call of TRBD1 is as the table states it, not checked on the DNA. The germline V gene has CDR1 SGHRS and CDR2 YFSETQ. The CDR3 length equals 14 residues, ends included.

This chain connects TRBV5-8 to TRBJ1-5, with D unclear. Trimming removed 4 bases at V and 3 bases at J, with 5 bases between. Germline V gene data show CDR1 as SGHTS and CDR2 as YDEGEE. This CDR3 is built from 12 residues. The CDR3 sequence: CASSGYNQPQHF. The CDR3 DNA reads TGTGCCAGCAGCGGTTACAATCAGCCCCAGCATTTT. Supplemented by reference TRBV5-8 and TRBJ1-5, the full variable domain reads EAGVTQSPTHLIKTRGQQATLRCSPISGHTSVYWYQQALGLGLQFLLWYDEGEERNRGNFPPRFSGRQFPNYSSELNVNALELEDSALYLCASSGYNQPQHFGDGTRLSIL.

The chain couples TRBV18 to TRBJ1-4; TRBD1 matches at 7 bases. The CDR3 runs to 14 residues. V shed 6 bases, J shed 6 bases, and the junction held 7 bases outside the gene matches. Germline V gives CDR1 KGHSH, CDR2 LQKENI. This CDR3 reads CASSHRGVHEKLFF. The CDR3 DNA is TGTGCCAGCTCGCACAGGGGAGTGCATGAAAAACTGTTTTTT.

This clone has only one observation. This chain connects TRBV6-6 to TRBJ2-7, with unresolved D. Germline CDR1 is MNHNY and CDR2 is SVGAGI (reference sequence). The V and J ends lost 0 bases and 4 bases respectively, with 10 bases between them. The CDR3 sequence is 14 residues long. The CDR3 sequence: CASSYSKIRYEQYF. Here the CDR3 DNA reads TGTGCCAGCAGTTACTCGAAAATTCGATACGAGCAGTACTTC.